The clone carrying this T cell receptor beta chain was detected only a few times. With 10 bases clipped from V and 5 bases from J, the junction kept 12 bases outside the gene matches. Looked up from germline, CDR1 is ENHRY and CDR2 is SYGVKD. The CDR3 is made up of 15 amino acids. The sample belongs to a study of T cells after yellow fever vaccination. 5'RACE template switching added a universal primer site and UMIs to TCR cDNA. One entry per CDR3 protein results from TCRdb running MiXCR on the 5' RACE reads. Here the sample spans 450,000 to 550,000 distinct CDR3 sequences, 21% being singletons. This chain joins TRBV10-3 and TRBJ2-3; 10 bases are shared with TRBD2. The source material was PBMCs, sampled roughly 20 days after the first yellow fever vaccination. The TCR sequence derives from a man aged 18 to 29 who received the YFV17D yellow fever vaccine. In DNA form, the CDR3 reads TGTGCCACCCTCCCCGGGACTAGCGATTTAGATACGCAGTATTTT. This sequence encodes CATLPGTSDLDTQYF.